Described below is a single T cell receptor (beta chain) sequence and its context. Its specificity is not known. Use of 60 Vbeta and 13 Jbeta primers characterized the PCR. TCRdb keeps only in-frame clones here, not all; method: immunoSEQ multiplex PCR. Among under 250,000 clones listed, around 79% were seen once. This sample is part of a study of cytomegalovirus exposure and HLA in healthy donors. Study outcomes and limitations: In presence/absence analyses, roughly uniform sequencing depth across donors was assumed. A later analysis linked a missense DCLRE1C variant to TCR beta V- and J-gene trimming. The investigators catalogued under 200 TCR beta chains as cytomegalovirus-associated.

With V trimmed by 5 bases and J by 6 bases, 2 bases remained unmatched. CDR3 size: 12 residues. The V gene's germline CDR1 is SGHTA and CDR2 FQGNSA. Each donor was nominally healthy when sampled (though unrecorded immune exposures were likely). Sequencing was carried out using PBMCs. The gene calls are TRBV7-2 and TRBJ1-2; 8 bases line up with TRBD1. The clonotype was recovered from a woman in her 30s in good health and CMV-seropositive. In DNA form, the CDR3 reads TGTGCCAGCAGCGAGGGACAGGATGGCTACACCTTC. Amino acid sequence: CASSEGQDGYTF. Drawing the rest from reference TRBV7-2 and TRBJ1-2, the complete variable domain is GAGVSQSPSNKVTEKGKDVELRCDPISGHTALYWYRQSLGQGLEFLIYFQGNSAPDKSGLPSDRFSAERTGGSVSTLTIQRTQQEDSAVYLCASSEGQDGYTFGSGTRLTVV.